This T cell receptor beta chain emerged from a study of blood T cell repertoires in COVID-19. Whole-study context: The samples span acute and convalescent COVID-19 from the United States, Italy and Spain.

Source study methods: For nucleated cells, counts were estimated from reference gene primer amplification. Produced via immunoSEQ multiplex PCR; TCRdb's table is partial and in-frame only. V, J and clone size are taken as reported in that table, and D and trimming were inferred from the DNA itself. The sample lists about 62,000 clones; over 75% were seen once. Patients at the Seattle site were enrolled during active infection and followed longitudinally. The V gene lost 7 bases and the J gene lost 3 bases, with 14 bases spanning the gap. This CDR3 comprises 14 residues. CDR1 KGHDR and CDR2 SFDVKD come from the germline V gene.

The sample taken for sequencing was peripheral blood. The receptor was derived from a woman aged 55-70 years with COVID-19, enrolled during active disease. The chain recombines TRBV24-1 with TRBJ1-1; D is undetermined. The CDR3 loop reads CATRAYTGDTEAFF. The CDR3 DNA sequence: TGTGCCACCAGGGCGTACACCGGGGACACTGAAGCTTTCTTT.